What follows are 19 T cell receptor beta chains derived from one specimen sequenced in a study of OX40 agonist ivuxolimab in advanced cancers. Sequencing was performed with immunoSEQ multiplex PCR; in TCRdb, only in-frame clones are kept and a portion is missing. Among tens of thousands of clones listed, 70% to 90% were seen once. Here the sequenced sample was CD4+ or CD8+ T cells sorted from blood, taken in a trial of the OX40 agonist ivuxolimab. These receptors were obtained from an adult with an advanced solid tumor such as melanoma, head and neck, liver or kidney cancer.

CDR3 sequence reads: CASTLMASTDTQYF. The CDR3 nucleotides are TGTGCCAGCACCCTGATGGCGAGCACAGATACGCAGTATTTT. J is TRBJ2-3 and V is TRBV7-3; no firm D call. The germline V and J ends were trimmed by 7 bases and 0 bases, with 11 bases remaining between them. Germline assignment: CDR1 SGHTA and CDR2 FQGTGA. The CDR3 totals 14 residues.

This clone was seen a handful of times. V and J are TRBV7-9 and TRBJ1-4; 8 bases are shared with TRBD1. The CDR3 has 18 amino acids. Looked up from germline, CDR1 is SEHNR and CDR2 is FQNEAQ (reference sequence). J was trimmed by 3 bases and V by 2 bases; bases with no gene match: 11. The CDR3 loop is CASSLTPQGVFSNEKLFF. CDR3 DNA sequence: TGTGCCAGCAGCTTAACACCACAGGGGGTTTTTTCTAATGAAAAACTGTTTTTT.

This clone was seen a single time. The chain couples TRBV18 to TRBJ2-7; either TRBD1 or TRBD2 may fit D (7 bases each). Trimming removed 1 base from V and 5 bases from J, with 12 bases in between. CDR1 and CDR2 (germline): KGHSH, LQKENI. CDR3 length: 14 amino acids. CDR3 amino acids: CASSPLAGGDEQYF. DNA for the CDR3: TGTGCCAGCTCACCACTGGCAGGGGGGGACGAGCAGTACTTC.

The chain is built from TRBV29-1 and TRBJ1-1; D not resolved. Trimming shortened V by 4 bases and J by 5 bases, and 20 bases separated the two germline ends. The CDR3 totals 15 residues. Per germline, CDR1 SQVTM and CDR2 ANQGSEA. The CDR3 nucleotides are TGCAGCGTTGCCGGCAAGTCAAGTGGGGTAACTGAAGCTTTCTTT. The encoded protein is CSVAGKSSGVTEAFF.

V is TRBV7-3 and J is TRBJ2-1; no clear D. The CDR3 has 13 amino acids. The germline CDR1 and CDR2 sequences are SGHTA and FQGTGA. V was pared by 1 base and J by 2 bases, with 3 bases between. The CDR3 protein is CASSLNTYNEQFF. CDR3 coding DNA: TGTGCCAGCAGCTTAAATACCTACAATGAGCAGTTCTTC.

V is TRBV5-1 and J is TRBJ2-5, with 8 bases that match TRBD2. The CDR3 consists of 15 residues. Germline V gene lookup returns CDR1 SGHRS and CDR2 YFSETQ. After removal of 6 bases from V and 2 bases from J, the junction contained 9 bases not matched to a gene. The CDR3 protein is CASNKDGRVQETQYF. CDR3 nucleotide sequence: TGCGCCAGCAACAAAGACGGGAGGGTACAAGAGACCCAGTACTTC.

The chain combines TRBV29-1 with TRBJ2-7, with D unclear. V was trimmed by 4 bases and J by 2 bases, leaving 12 bases between them. The CDR3 runs to 13 residues. The germline V gene has CDR1 SQVTM and CDR2 ANQGSEA. In DNA, the CDR3 is TGCAGCGTTGGAGACCCTATTACCTACGAGCAGTACGTC. It codes for CSVGDPITYEQYV.

The V call is TRBV10-3, the J call TRBJ2-1, with D unresolved. Trimming left V 4 bases short and J 4 bases short, with 8 bases between. Germline-derived CDR1 and CDR2 are ENHRY and SYGVKD. The CDR3 spans 13 residues. The CDR3 loop is CAISGEGYNEQFF. CDR3 sequence (DNA): TGTGCCATCAGTGGCGAAGGATACAATGAGCAGTTCTTC.

The J gene is TRBJ1-6, the V gene TRBV15; D remains unclear. CDR1 and CDR2 from the germline V gene are LNHNV and YYDKDF (reference sequence). The CDR3 spans 12 residues. V was clipped by 0 bases and J by 17 bases, with 11 bases between them. In DNA, the CDR3 is TGTGCCACCAGCAGAGACACCTCGTCTTTCCACTTT. This codes for CATSRDTSSFHF. The variable domain in full, completed from reference TRBV15 and TRBJ1-6, reads DAMVIQNPRYQVTQFGKPVTLSCSQTLNHNVMYWYQQKSSQAPKLLFHYYDKDFNNEADTPDNFQSRRPNTSFCFLDIRSPGLGDTAMYLCATSRDTSSFHFGNGTRLTVT.

This chain connects TRBV30 to TRBJ1-3; D may be TRBD1 (5 bases). Germline loops: CDR1 GTSNPN, CDR2 SVGIG (reference sequence). Trimming stripped 2 bases from V and 0 bases from J, with 5 bases between. The CDR3 length is 13 residues. The CDR3 nucleotides are TGTGCCTGGAGTCAGGGCTCTGGAAACACCATATATTTT. Protein product: CAWSQGSGNTIYF.

The chain couples TRBV7-6 to TRBJ2-5; TRBD1 is a possible D gene (6 bases). The CDR3 has 17 residues. The germline CDR1 and CDR2 sequences are SGHVS and FNYEAQ. The V end lost 3 bases, the J end lost 3 bases, and 20 bases lay between the germline ends. The CDR3 spells CASSFRQGQGHKETQYF. The CDR3 DNA sequence: TGTGCCAGCAGCTTTAGGCAGGGGCAGGGGCACAAAGAGACCCAGTACTTC.

The chain couples TRBV29-1 to TRBJ1-1; 7 positions match TRBD1. The V segment lost 4 bases and the J segment 6 bases; nucleotides outside the gene matches: 17. The germline V gene has CDR1 SQVTM and CDR2 ANQGSEA. The CDR3 is made up of 16 amino acids. The CDR3 sequence is CSVGAGTERWQAEAFF. The DNA for the CDR3 is TGCAGCGTTGGAGCTGGGACAGAACGATGGCAAGCTGAAGCTTTCTTT.

The V call is TRBV5-1, the J call TRBJ1-1, with 9 bases fitting TRBD1. Germline CDR1 is SGHRS and CDR2 is YFSETQ. Germline trimming cut 4 bases from V and 1 base from J; bases unmatched to any gene: 5. The CDR3 spans 15 residues. The CDR3 coding sequence is TGCGCCAGCAGCATCCTGGGACAGGGGAACACTGAAGCTTTCTTT. It specifies CASSILGQGNTEAFF.

V is TRBV18 and J is TRBJ2-2; D remains unclear. V was cut by 5 bases and J by 0 bases, with 13 bases left in between. Per the germline V gene, CDR1 is KGHSH and CDR2 is LQKENI. This CDR3 contains 16 residues. The CDR3 loop is CASSTLGPPNTGELFF. DNA for the CDR3: TGTGCCAGCTCAACATTGGGTCCTCCGAACACCGGGGAGCTGTTTTTT.

The V and J genes are TRBV2 and TRBJ1-1; possibly TRBD1 for D (5 bases). Germline values: CDR1 SNHLY, CDR2 FYNNEI. This CDR3 has 13 residues. The CDR3 loop reads CVYGVQGGTEAFF. The CDR3 region has the DNA TGTGTGTATGGAGTCCAGGGAGGCACTGAAGCTTTCTTT.

Relative to its sample, this clone is medium-sized. This chain connects TRBV7-9 to TRBJ1-2, with a weak D call TRBD1 (5 bases). V was clipped by 2 bases and J by 10 bases, with 14 bases between them. Germline V gene lookup returns CDR1 SEHNR and CDR2 FQNEAQ (reference sequence). The CDR3 sequence is 13 residues long. The chain's CDR3 is CASSLMGQRYYTF. In DNA, the CDR3 is TGTGCCAGCAGCTTAATGGGGCAGAGATACTACACCTTC.

The rearrangement joins TRBV2 to TRBJ1-4; D remains unclear. Germline-derived CDR1 and CDR2 are SNHLY and FYNNEI. Deletions cut 6 bases from V and 8 bases from J, with 10 bases between. The length of the CDR3 is 12 residues. The CDR3 DNA reads as TGTGCCAGCAGCTTTCAAACCGAAAAACTGTTTTTT. Encoded protein: CASSFQTEKLFF.

A few counts support this clone. The chain is built from TRBV29-1 and TRBJ2-2; no clear D gene. CDR3 size: 12 residues. Per the germline V gene, CDR1 is SQVTM and CDR2 is ANQGSEA. Between the trimmed V and J ends, which lost 4 bases and 0 bases, there was a span of 3 bases. The CDR3 region is CSVVTNTGELFF. Written as DNA, the CDR3 is TGCAGCGTTGTAACGAACACCGGGGAGCTGTTTTTT.

This clone was seen only a few times. V gene TRBV5-1 combines with J gene TRBJ2-1; 11 bases are shared with TRBD2. After removal of 4 bases from V and 9 bases from J, the junction contained 9 bases not matched to a gene. This CDR3 contains 15 residues. CDR1 and CDR2 (germline): SGHRS, YFSETQ. As DNA, the CDR3 is TGCGCCAGCAGCCCGACTAGCGGGGAGGCTGGTGAGCAGTTCTTC. It specifies CASSPTSGEAGEQFF.